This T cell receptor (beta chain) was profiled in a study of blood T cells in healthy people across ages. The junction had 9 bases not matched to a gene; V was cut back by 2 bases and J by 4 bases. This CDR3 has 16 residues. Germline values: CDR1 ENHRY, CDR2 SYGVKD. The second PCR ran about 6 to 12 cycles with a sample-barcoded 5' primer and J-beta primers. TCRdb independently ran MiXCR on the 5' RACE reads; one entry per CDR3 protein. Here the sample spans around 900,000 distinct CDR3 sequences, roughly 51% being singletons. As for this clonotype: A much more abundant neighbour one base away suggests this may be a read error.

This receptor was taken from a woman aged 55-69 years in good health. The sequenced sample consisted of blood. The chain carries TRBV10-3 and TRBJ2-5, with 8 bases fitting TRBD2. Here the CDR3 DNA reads TGTGCCATCAGTGAGCTGGGACGAGCGGGAGCAGAGACCCAGTACTTC. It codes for CAISELGRAGAETQYF.